The sequence of this T cell receptor (beta chain) was determined in a study of control samples from healthy donors and cancer patients. This CDR3 is 15 amino acids long. Germline loops: CDR1 KGHDR, CDR2 SFDVKD. The V gene end was trimmed by 1 base and the J gene end by 5 bases; junction bases not matched to a gene: 5. Clones were sequenced by immunoSEQ multiplex PCR, and TCRdb holds only the in-frame ones, with some missing. The sample has some 140,000 clones, roughly 92% seen once; the top ten hold 10% to 12%. The clonotype comes from a man aged 30 to 39 in good health. The material sequenced was blood. V is TRBV24-1 and J is TRBJ2-3, with 7 bases lining up with TRBD2. CDR3 residues: CATSDFGRGGDTQYF. In DNA, the CDR3 is TGTGCCACCAGTGATTTTGGGAGGGGAGGAGATACGCAGTATTTT.